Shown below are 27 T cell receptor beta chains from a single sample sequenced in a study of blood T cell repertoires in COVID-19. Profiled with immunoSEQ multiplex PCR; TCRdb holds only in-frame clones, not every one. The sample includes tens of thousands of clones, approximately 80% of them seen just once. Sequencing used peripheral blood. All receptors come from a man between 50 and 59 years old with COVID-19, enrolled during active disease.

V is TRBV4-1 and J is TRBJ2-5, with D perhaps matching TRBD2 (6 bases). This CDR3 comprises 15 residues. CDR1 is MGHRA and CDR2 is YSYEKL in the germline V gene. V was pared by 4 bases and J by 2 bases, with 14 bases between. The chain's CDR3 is CASSPSRLEQETQYF. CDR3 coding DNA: TGCGCCAGCAGCCCTAGTAGACTAGAGCAAGAGACCCAGTACTTC.

In nucleotides, the CDR3 is TGTGCCACCCAACCGGCTAGCGGGAGTGAGACCCAGTACTTC. Translated, it gives CATQPASGSETQYF. This sequence joins TRBV5-6 and TRBJ2-5; 10 bases match TRBD2. V dropped 9 bases and J dropped 5; count of bases not matched to a gene: 10. Germline CDR1 reads SGHDT; CDR2 reads YYEEEE. This CDR3 spans 14 amino acids.

CDR3 sequence reads: CASGAVFGWSPLHF. The CDR3 region has the DNA TGTGCCAGCGGCGCGGTCTTCGGATGGTCACCCCTCCACTTT. The rearrangement links TRBV6-5 to TRBJ1-6; D is unresolved. V was trimmed by 8 bases and J by 10 bases, leaving 18 bases between them. CDR1 and CDR2 from the germline V gene are MNHEY and SVGAGI. This CDR3 spans 14 amino acids.

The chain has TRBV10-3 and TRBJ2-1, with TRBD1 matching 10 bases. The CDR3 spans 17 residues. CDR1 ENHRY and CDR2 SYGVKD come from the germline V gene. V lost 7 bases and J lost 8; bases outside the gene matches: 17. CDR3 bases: TGTGCCATCAAACTGGCTCCGGGACAGGGGTCTAGGGATGAGCAGTTCTTC. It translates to CAIKLAPGQGSRDEQFF.

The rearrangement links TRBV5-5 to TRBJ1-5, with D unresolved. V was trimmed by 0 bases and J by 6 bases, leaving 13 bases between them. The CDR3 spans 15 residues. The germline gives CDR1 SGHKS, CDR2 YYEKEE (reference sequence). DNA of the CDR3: TGTGCCAGCAGCTTGGCCTATGCTAATGTTCAGCCCCAGCATTTT. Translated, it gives CASSLAYANVQPQHF.

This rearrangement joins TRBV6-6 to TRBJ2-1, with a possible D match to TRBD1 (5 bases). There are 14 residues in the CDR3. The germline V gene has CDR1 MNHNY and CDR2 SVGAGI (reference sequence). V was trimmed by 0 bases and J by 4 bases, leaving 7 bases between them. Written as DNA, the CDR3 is TGTGCCAGCAGTTACTCGACAGCGTACAATGAGCAGTTCTTC. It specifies CASSYSTAYNEQFF.

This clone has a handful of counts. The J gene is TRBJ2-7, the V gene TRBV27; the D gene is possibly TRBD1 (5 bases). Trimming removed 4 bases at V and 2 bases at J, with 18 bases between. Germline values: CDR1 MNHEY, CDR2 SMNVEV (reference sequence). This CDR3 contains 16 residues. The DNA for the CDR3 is TGTGCCAGCAGTTATAGACCTGCAGGGCGAACCTACGAGCAGTACTTC. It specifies CASSYRPAGRTYEQYF.

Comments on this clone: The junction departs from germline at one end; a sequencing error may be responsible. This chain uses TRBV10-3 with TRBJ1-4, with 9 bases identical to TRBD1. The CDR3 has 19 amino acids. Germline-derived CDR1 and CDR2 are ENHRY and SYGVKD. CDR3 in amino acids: CAISESLRGQGGTYEKLFF. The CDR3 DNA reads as TGTGCCATCAGTGAGTCCCTACGGGGACAGGGCGGAACTTATGAAAAACTGTTTTTT.

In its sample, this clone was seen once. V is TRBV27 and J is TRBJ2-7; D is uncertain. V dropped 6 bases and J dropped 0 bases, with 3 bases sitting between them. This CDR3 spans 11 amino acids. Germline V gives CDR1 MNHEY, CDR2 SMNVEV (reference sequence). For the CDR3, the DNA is TGTGCCAGCAGGAGCTCCTACGAGCAGTACTTC. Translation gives CASRSSYEQYF.

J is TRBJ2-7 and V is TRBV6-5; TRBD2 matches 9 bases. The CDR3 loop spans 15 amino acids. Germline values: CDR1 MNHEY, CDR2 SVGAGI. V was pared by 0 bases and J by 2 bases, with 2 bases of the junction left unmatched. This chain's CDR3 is CASSYSTSGTYEQYF. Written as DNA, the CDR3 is TGTGCCAGCAGTTACTCGACTAGCGGAACCTACGAGCAGTACTTC.

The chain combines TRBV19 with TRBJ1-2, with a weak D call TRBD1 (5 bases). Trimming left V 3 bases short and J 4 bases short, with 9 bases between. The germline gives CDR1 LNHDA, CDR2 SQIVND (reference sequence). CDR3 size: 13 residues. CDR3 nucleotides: TGTGCCAGTAGTATCCCACAGGTCTATGGCTACACCTTC. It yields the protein CASSIPQVYGYTF.

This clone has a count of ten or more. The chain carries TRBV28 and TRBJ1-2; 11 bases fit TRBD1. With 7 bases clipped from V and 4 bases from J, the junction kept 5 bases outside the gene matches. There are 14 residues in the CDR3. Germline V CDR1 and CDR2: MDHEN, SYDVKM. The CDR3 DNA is TGTGCCAGCATCCCAGGGACAGGGGGCTATGGCTACACCTTC. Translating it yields CASIPGTGGYGYTF.

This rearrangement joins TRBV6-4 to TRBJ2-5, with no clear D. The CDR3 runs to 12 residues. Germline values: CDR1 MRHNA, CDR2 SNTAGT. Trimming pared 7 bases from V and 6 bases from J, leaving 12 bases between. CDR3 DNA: TGTGCCAGCATAGTCCCCAGGCAGACCCAGTACTTC. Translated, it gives CASIVPRQTQYF.

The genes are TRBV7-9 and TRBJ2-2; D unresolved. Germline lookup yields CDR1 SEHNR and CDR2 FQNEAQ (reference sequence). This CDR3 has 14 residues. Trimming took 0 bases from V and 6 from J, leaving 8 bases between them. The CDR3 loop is CASSLARSSGELFF. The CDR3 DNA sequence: TGTGCCAGCAGCTTAGCGCGATCCTCCGGGGAGCTGTTTTTT.

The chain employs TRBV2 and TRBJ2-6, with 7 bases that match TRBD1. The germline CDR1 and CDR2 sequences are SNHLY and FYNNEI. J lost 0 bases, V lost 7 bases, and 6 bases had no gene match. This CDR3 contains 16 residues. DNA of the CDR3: TGTGCCAGCATAGCAGGGGGTCTCTCTGGGGCCAACGTCCTGACTTTC. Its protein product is CASIAGGLSGANVLTF.

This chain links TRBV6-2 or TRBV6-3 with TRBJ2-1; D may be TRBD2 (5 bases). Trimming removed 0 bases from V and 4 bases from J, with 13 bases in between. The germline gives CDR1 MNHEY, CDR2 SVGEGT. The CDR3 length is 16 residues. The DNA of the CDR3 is TGTGCCAGCAGTTACTCTCAACCGGGGAGTTACAATGAGCAGTTCTTC. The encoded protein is CASSYSQPGSYNEQFF.

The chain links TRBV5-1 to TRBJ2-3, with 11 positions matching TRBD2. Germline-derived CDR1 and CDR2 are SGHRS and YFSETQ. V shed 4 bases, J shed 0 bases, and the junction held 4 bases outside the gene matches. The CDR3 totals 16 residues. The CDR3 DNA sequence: TGCGCCAGCAGCACGGGACTAGCGGCAAGCACAGATACGCAGTATTTT. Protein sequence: CASSTGLAASTDTQYF.

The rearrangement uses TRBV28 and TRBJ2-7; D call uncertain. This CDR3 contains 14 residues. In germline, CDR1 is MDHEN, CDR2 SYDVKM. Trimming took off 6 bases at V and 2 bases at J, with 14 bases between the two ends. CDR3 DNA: TGTGCCAGCAGGGAGAGATCCCGAACCTACGAGCAGTACTTC. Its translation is CASRERSRTYEQYF.

The CDR3 is CASSFNRGLNGYTF. Here the CDR3 DNA reads TGTGCCAGCAGCTTTAACAGGGGGCTAAATGGCTACACCTTC. V gene TRBV7-2 combines with J gene TRBJ1-2; TRBD1 aligns across 9 bases. The CDR3 runs 14 residues. Germline CDR1 is SGHTA and CDR2 is FQGNSA. V dropped 3 bases and J dropped 6; count of bases not matched to a gene: 5.

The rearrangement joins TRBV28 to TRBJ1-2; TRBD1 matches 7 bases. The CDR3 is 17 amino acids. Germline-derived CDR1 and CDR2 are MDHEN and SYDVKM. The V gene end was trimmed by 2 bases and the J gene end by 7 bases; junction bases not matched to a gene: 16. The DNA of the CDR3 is TGTGCCAGCAGTTTAGAAATGCTGGGACAGCCCGACGGTGGCTACACCTTC. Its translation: CASSLEMLGQPDGGYTF.

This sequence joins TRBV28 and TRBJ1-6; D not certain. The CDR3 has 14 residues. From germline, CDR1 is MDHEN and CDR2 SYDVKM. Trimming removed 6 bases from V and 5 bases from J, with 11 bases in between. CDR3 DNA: TGTGCCAGCAGCCAGCGGGTTGATAATTCACCCCTCCACTTT. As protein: CASSQRVDNSPLHF.

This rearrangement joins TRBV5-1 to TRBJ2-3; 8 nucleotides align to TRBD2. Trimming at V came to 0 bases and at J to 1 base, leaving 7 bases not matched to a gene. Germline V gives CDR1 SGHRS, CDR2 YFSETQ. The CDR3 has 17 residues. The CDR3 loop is CASSLVIAGMGTDTQYF. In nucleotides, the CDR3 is TGCGCCAGCAGCTTGGTAATAGCGGGAATGGGCACAGATACGCAGTATTTT.

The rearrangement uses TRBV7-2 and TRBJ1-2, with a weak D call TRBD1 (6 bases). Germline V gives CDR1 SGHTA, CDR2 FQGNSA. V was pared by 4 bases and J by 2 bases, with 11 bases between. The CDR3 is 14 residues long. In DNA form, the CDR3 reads TGTGCCAGCAGCTCATTGACAGGAAACTATGGCTACACCTTC. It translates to CASSSLTGNYGYTF. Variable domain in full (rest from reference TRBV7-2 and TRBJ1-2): GAGVSQSPSNKVTEKGKDVELRCDPISGHTALYWYRQSLGQGLEFLIYFQGNSAPDKSGLPSDRFSAERTGGSVSTLTIQRTQQEDSAVYLCASSSLTGNYGYTFGSGTRLTVV.

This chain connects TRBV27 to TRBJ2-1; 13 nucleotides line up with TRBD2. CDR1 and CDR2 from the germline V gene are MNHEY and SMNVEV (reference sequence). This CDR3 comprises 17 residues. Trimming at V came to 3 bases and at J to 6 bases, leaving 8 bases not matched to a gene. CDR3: CASSFLPTSGRSNEQFF. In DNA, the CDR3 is TGTGCCAGCAGTTTCCTACCGACTAGCGGGAGGTCCAATGAGCAGTTCTTC.

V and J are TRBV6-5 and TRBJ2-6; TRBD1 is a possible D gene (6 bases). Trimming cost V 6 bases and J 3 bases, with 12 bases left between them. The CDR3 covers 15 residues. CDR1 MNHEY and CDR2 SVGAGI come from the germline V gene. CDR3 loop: CASSYREYGANVLTF. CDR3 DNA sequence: TGTGCCAGCAGCTACAGGGAGTATGGGGCCAACGTCCTGACTTTC.

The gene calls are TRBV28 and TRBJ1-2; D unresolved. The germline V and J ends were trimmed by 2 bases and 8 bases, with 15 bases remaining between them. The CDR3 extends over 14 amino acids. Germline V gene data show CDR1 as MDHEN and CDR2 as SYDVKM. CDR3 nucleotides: TGTGCCAGCAGTTTACAGGCTTCCCTCGGAGGCTACACCTTC. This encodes CASSLQASLGGYTF.

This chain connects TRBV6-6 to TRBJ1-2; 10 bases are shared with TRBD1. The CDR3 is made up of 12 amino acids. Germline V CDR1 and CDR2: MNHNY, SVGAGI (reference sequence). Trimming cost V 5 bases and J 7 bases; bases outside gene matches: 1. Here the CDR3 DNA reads TGTGCCAGCAGTGACAGGGGGCCTGGCTACACCTTC. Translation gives CASSDRGPGYTF.